This TCR beta chain was recorded in a study of T cells in Graves' hyperthyroidism and ophthalmopathy. The germline V gene encodes CDR1 SNHLY and CDR2 FYNNEI. The junction had 8 bases not matched to a gene; V was cut back by 3 bases and J by 8 bases. The CDR3 is made up of 16 amino acids. Exclusion criteria comprised uncontrolled infection, other autoimmune disease, pregnancy or lactation. Study conclusions and caveats: Most thyroid clonotypes with frequency above 0.001 were detected in blood.

This clonotype was found many times. Its antigen is as yet unknown. RNA transcripts yielded amplified TCR beta CDR3 regions. Researchers ran a first-round RT-PCR on the TCR CDR3 using the HTBI primer set. In TCRdb, the multiplex PCR reads were re-called with MiXCR into one record per CDR3 protein. The data contain about 840,000 distinct CDR3 sequences, 35% to 40% of them singletons. This rearrangement joins TRBV2 to TRBJ1-6, with 9 positions matching TRBD1. The source material was blood. The sequence derives from a man aged 18 to 30 with Graves' hyperthyroidism. CDR3 protein: CASSEKPGQGDSPLHF. The CDR3 bases are TGTGCCAGCAGTGAGAAACCGGGACAGGGAGATTCACCCCTCCACTTT.